This TCR beta chain was documented in a study of cytomegalovirus exposure and HLA in healthy donors. In regard to this clone: Its target is unknown.

Regarding the study as a whole: Being productive about 87% or about 30% of the time was typical of most TCR beta V segments in an earlier analysis. According to a later analysis, most TCR beta chains associated with CMV appeared HLA-restricted. Likely technical artifact: a cluster of highly shared sequence variants.

Germline CDR1 and CDR2: SNHLY and FYNNEI. With 4 bases removed from V and 1 base from J, the gap between germline ends came to 14 bases. CDR3 length: 16 residues. Both 60 Vbeta primers and 13 Jbeta primers went into the PCR. Methods used by the authors: Some 11 million shared chains were among the 60 million to 80 million unique TCR beta chains that a later analysis counted. The table came from immunoSEQ multiplex PCR; TCRdb's copy has only in-frame clones and leaves some out. The V and J calls and clone size are taken from that table; D and trimming were inferred from the DNA. Of roughly 100,000 clones listed, roughly 70% are singletons.

The chain couples TRBV2 to TRBJ2-1; a possible D gene is TRBD2 (5 bases). The receptor was derived from a male donor in good health and CMV-seropositive. Source material: PBMCs. CDR3 coding DNA: TGTGCCAGCAGTGGGAGGTACTCCAAATCCTACAATGAGCAGTTCTTC. As protein: CASSGRYSKSYNEQFF.